The entry below gives a single T cell receptor beta chain sequence along with its context. Its antigen remains unidentified. This entry belongs to a study of CD8 T cells in ankylosing spondylitis. Broader study findings: Clones linked to the disease showed a CD8+ phenotype. They occurred at relatively low frequencies in peripheral blood. It was reported that disease-linked clones were significantly enriched in matched ankylosing spondylitis synovial fluid.

As the method for making TCR beta libraries, quantitative 5'-RACE with molecular barcodes was used. Each CDR3 protein gets one entry after TCRdb re-called the 5' RACE reads with MiXCR. The sample consists of 250,000 to 400,000 distinct CDR3 sequences, approximately 10% of them appearing once. Germline assignment: CDR1 MNHNS and CDR2 SASEGT. V shed 6 bases and J 0 bases; nucleotides not matched to a gene: 9. The CDR3 runs to 16 residues. This TCR derives from a female donor with ankylosing spondylitis or in good health (not recorded which). The material sequenced was blood, either unsorted or a sorted T cell fraction (not recorded which). V is TRBV6-1 and J is TRBJ2-3; 7 positions match TRBD1. CDR3 amino acids: CASSLQGGWSTDTQYF. CDR3 coding DNA: TGTGCCAGCAGCCTCCAAGGGGGCTGGAGCACAGATACGCAGTATTTT.